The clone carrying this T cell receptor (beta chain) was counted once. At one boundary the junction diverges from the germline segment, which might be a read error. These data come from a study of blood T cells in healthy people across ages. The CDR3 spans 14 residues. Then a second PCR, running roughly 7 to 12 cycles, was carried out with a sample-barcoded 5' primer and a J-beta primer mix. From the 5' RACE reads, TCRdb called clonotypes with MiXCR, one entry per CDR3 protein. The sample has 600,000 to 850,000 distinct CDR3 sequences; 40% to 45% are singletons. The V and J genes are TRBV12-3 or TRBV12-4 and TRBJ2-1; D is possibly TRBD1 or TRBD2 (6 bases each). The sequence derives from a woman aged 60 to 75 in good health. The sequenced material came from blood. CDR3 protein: CASSYGGGDNERFF. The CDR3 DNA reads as TGTGCCAGCAGTTATGGCGGAGGGGACAATGAGCGGTTCTTC.